These 14 T cell receptor beta chains were sequenced from one sample in a study of CD8+ T cells in alopecia areata. TCR sequencing used cDNA made by reverse transcription of extracted RNA. Only in-frame clones appear in the TCRdb table, and some are missing; sequencing was by immunoSEQ multiplex PCR. Of 170,000 or so clones listed, roughly 53% are singletons. Described treatment: oral pan-JAK inhibitor, 5-10 mg twice daily. This material consisted of CD8+ T cells sorted from blood, taken at week 24, from a patient treated with tofacitinib. Receptors originate from a human donor with alopecia areata.

J is TRBJ1-5 and V is TRBV6-5; D is unclear. V was pared by 5 bases and J by 0 bases, with 5 bases between. This CDR3 comprises 13 residues. In germline, CDR1 is MNHEY, CDR2 SVGAGI. The CDR3 loop is CASSTDSNQPQHF. DNA for the CDR3: TGTGCCAGCAGTACGGATAGCAATCAGCCCCAGCATTTT.

This chain uses TRBV7-6 with TRBJ1-1; D unresolved. Trimming shortened V by 5 bases and J by 5 bases, and 21 bases separated the two germline ends. Germline-derived CDR1 and CDR2 are SGHVS and FNYEAQ. The CDR3 is 16 residues long. The CDR3 loop is CASSPEMMGSRTEAFF. The CDR3 DNA reads TGTGCCAGCAGCCCGGAAATGATGGGCTCAAGGACTGAAGCTTTCTTT.

This chain links TRBV30 with TRBJ1-2; 7 bases fit TRBD1. CDR3 length: 13 amino acids. The ends lost 1 base at V and 8 bases at J; junction bases unmatched: 7. The germline V gene has CDR1 GTSNPN and CDR2 SVGIG (reference sequence). This CDR3 is CAWSAGQAGGYTF. For the CDR3, the DNA is TGTGCCTGGAGTGCCGGACAGGCTGGAGGCTACACCTTC.

This clone was observed a few times. This sequence joins TRBV4-1 and TRBJ2-7; 8 bases line up with TRBD1. The CDR3 length is 15 residues. The junction had 5 bases not matched to a gene; V was cut back by 1 base and J by 3 bases. CDR1 and CDR2 (germline): MGHRA, YSYEKL. The CDR3 DNA follows: TGCGCCAGCAGCCAAGGGACAGGACAGGGCTACGAGCAGTACTTC. Its protein product is CASSQGTGQGYEQYF.

This clone has a handful of counts. The V and J genes are TRBV10-3 and TRBJ2-2, with D possibly TRBD2 on 5 matching bases. Germline V gene lookup returns CDR1 ENHRY and CDR2 SYGVKD. CDR3 length equals 14 residues. V gave up 3 bases and J gave up 2 bases, with 7 bases separating them. The CDR3 region is CAISERDNTGELFF. The CDR3 DNA follows: TGTGCCATCAGTGAACGGGATAACACCGGGGAGCTGTTTTTT.

The chain recombines TRBV13 with TRBJ2-1; 11 bases are a match to TRBD2. Germline V gives CDR1 PRHDT, CDR2 FYEKMQ (reference sequence). The ends lost 5 bases at V and 5 bases at J; junction bases unmatched: 5. The CDR3 spans 15 residues. CDR3 amino acids: CASSQRLAGHNEQFF. CDR3 in DNA: TGTGCCAGCAGCCAACGACTAGCGGGGCACAATGAGCAGTTCTTC. The full variable domain, rest sourced from reference TRBV13 and TRBJ2-1, is AAGVIQSPRHLIKEKRETATLKCYPIPRHDTVYWYQQGPGQDPQFLISFYEKMQSDKGSIPDRFSAQQFSDYHSELNMSSLELGDSALYFCASSQRLAGHNEQFFGPGTRLTVL.

The table lists this clone with a few counts. The gene calls are TRBV2 and TRBJ1-5; unclear D gene. CDR1 SNHLY and CDR2 FYNNEI come from the germline V gene. Trimming took off 7 bases at V and 0 bases at J, with 7 bases between the two ends. This CDR3 comprises 13 residues. Here the CDR3 reads CASKVDSNQPQHF. CDR3 in DNA: TGTGCCAGCAAGGTTGATAGCAATCAGCCCCAGCATTTT.

J is TRBJ1-4 and V is TRBV4-3; 7 positions match TRBD1. Germline V gene data show CDR1 as LGHNA and CDR2 as YSLEER. The CDR3 runs 15 residues. V dropped 3 bases and J dropped 6; count of bases not matched to a gene: 7. The CDR3 reads CASSQRQGWDEKLFF. In DNA, the CDR3 is TGCGCCAGCAGCCAGAGACAGGGTTGGGATGAAAAACTGTTTTTT.

The chain carries TRBV7-9 and TRBJ2-3; D gene uncertain. This CDR3 has 16 residues. The germline V and J ends were trimmed by 0 bases and 1 base, with 11 bases remaining between them. Germline CDR1 SEHNR, CDR2 FQNEAQ (reference sequence). The CDR3 spells CASSLAAEFGTDTQYF. In DNA, the CDR3 is TGTGCCAGCAGCTTAGCGGCGGAATTCGGCACAGATACGCAGTATTTT.

This clone appeared a few times. This chain links TRBV9 with TRBJ1-2; 7 bases are shared with TRBD1. This CDR3 has 13 residues. V was pared by 3 bases and J by 7 bases, with 6 bases of the junction left unmatched. Per the germline V gene, CDR1 is SGDLS and CDR2 is YYNGEE. This chain's CDR3 is CASSGDRVGGYTF. The CDR3 nucleotides read TGTGCCAGCAGCGGCGACAGGGTCGGTGGCTACACCTTC. Using reference TRBV9 and TRBJ1-2 for the parts outside the CDR3, the full variable domain is DSGVTQTPKHLITATGQRVTLRCSPRSGDLSVYWYQQSLDQGLQFLIQYYNGEERAKGNILERFSAQQFPDLHSELNLSSLELGDSALYFCASSGDRVGGYTFGSGTRLTVV.

The CDR3 sequence is CASSQDGQGTDTQYF. The CDR3 region has the DNA TGCGCCAGCAGCCAAGATGGCCAGGGGACAGATACGCAGTATTTT. V gene TRBV4-3 combines with J gene TRBJ2-3; tentative D call: TRBD1 (6 bases). Trimming took 0 bases from V and 3 from J, leaving 10 bases between them. This CDR3 region has 15 residues. CDR1 is LGHNA and CDR2 is YSLEER in the germline V gene.

CDR3 sequence (DNA): TGTGCCAGCAGCTTAGAGAGGGCGGGGGCACTCACCCGTGAGCAGTTCTTC. It translates to CASSLERAGALTREQFF. The chain uses TRBV11-2 and TRBJ2-1; TRBD2 might be the D (7 bases). Germline V gene lookup returns CDR1 SGHAT and CDR2 FQNNGV. There are 17 residues in the CDR3. V gave up 0 bases and J gave up 9 bases, with 21 bases separating them.

This rearrangement joins TRBV18 to TRBJ1-2; 7 nucleotides line up with TRBD1. From germline, CDR1 is KGHSH and CDR2 LQKENI. The CDR3 contains 17 residues. V gave up 0 bases and J gave up 6 bases; unmatched junction bases: 13. CDR3 in DNA: TGTGCCAGCTCACCACCGCACAGGGGAGACCCCTATCATGGCTACACCTTC. Its protein is CASSPPHRGDPYHGYTF.

The chain carries TRBV10-1 and TRBJ2-5, with D hard to call. Germline V gene lookup returns CDR1 WNHNN and CDR2 SYGVQD (reference sequence). The CDR3 sequence is 14 residues long. The V and J ends lost 0 bases and 5 bases respectively, with 10 bases between them. In DNA, the CDR3 is TGCGCCAGCAGTGAGTCCAGGTTGATGGAGACCCAGTACTTC. Its protein is CASSESRLMETQYF.